This T cell receptor (beta chain) was captured by sequencing in a study of T cell responses to AZD1222 COVID-19 vaccine. Pooling was applied to second doses at about 4 or about 12 weeks. This CDR3 is built from 15 residues. The germline V gene encodes CDR1 KGHSH and CDR2 LQKENI. Trimming cost V 6 bases and J 7 bases; bases outside gene matches: 8. A word on this clone: Its antigen remains unknown.

Study-wide results and caveats: There were vaccine-associated CD4 TCRs across spike, dominant at 160-218 and 743-854.

Clones were read by immunoSEQ multiplex PCR, and TCRdb kept only the in-frame ones, dropping some. The table lists fewer than 90,000 clones, 85% to 90% of them singletons, with around 5.4% in the top ten. V gene TRBV18 combines with J gene TRBJ2-1; 11 nucleotides agree with TRBD2. The clonotype originates from an adult who received the AZD1222 COVID-19 vaccine. The starting material was peripheral blood, obtained 28 days after the second AZD1222 dose. In DNA form, the CDR3 reads TGTGCCAGCTCCGGACTAGCGGGCGGGGGGAATGAGCAGTTCTTC. The encoded protein is CASSGLAGGGNEQFF.